This T cell receptor beta chain was documented in a study of blood T cell repertoires in COVID-19. Whole-study context: Samples of COVID-19 (acute and convalescent) were obtained from the United States, Italy and Spain. T cells, B-cell-depleted T cells, or PBMCs supplied cDNA or gDNA.

The CDR3 has 14 amino acids. Unmatched junction bases numbered 7, after V lost 5 bases and J lost 10 bases. CDR1 is SNHLY and CDR2 is FYNNEI in the germline V gene. Per the original data handling: Amplification from reference gene primers served as the basis for estimated nucleated cell counts. The data were produced by immunoSEQ multiplex PCR, yet TCRdb's version contains in-frame clones alone and is incomplete. V, J and clone size reflect that table, while D and trimming were determined from the DNA. Here the sample spans a few hundred thousand clones, around 85% being singletons. The specimen was peripheral blood. The clonotype originates from a woman aged 65 to 85 with acute or convalescent COVID-19. The J gene is TRBJ1-6, the V gene TRBV2; TRBD1 matches 8 bases. CDR3 DNA sequence: TGTGCCAGCAGTTACTACGACAGGGGCTCACCCCTCCACTTT. The encoded protein is CASSYYDRGSPLHF.